The subject of this entry is one TCR beta chain. Trimming at V came to 4 bases and at J to 2 bases, leaving 5 bases not matched to a gene. The CDR3 is made up of 16 amino acids. The V gene's germline CDR1 is SGHVS and CDR2 FNYEAQ. Authors' methods: How many nucleated cells were present was estimated from reference gene primer amplification. Using immunoSEQ multiplex PCR, the repertoire was profiled, and TCRdb retains in-frame clones only, with some absent. V, J and clone size derive from that table, while D and trimming were established from the DNA sequence. This table has 120,000 to 150,000 clones, around nine tenths appearing once. This record comes from a study of blood T cell repertoires in COVID-19. Study as a whole: Whether acute or convalescent, the COVID-19 samples came from the United States, Italy and Spain. T cells, B-cell-depleted T cells, or PBMCs provided the cDNA or gDNA that served as material.

This rearrangement joins TRBV7-6 to TRBJ2-3; 11 positions match TRBD2. The TCR was taken from a man aged 50 or older with active or convalescent COVID-19. Sequenced material: peripheral blood. CDR3 amino acids: CASSSLAGGPTDTQYF. CDR3 coding DNA: TGTGCCAGCAGCTCTCTAGCGGGAGGTCCCACAGATACGCAGTATTTT.